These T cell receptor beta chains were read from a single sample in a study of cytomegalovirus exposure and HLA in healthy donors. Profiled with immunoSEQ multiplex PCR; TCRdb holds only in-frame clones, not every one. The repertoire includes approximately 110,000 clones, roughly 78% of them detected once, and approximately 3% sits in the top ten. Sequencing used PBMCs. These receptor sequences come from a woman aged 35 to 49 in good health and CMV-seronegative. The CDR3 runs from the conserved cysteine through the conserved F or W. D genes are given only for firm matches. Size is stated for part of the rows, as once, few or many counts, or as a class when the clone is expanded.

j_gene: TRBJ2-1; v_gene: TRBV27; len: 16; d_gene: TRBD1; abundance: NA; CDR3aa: CASSVLTGGHYNEQFF; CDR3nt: TGTGCCAGCAGTGTCCTTACAGGGGGTCATTACAATGAGCAGTTCTTC
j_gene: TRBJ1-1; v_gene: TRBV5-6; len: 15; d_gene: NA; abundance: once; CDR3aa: CASSLWGLSNTEAFF; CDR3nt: TGTGCCAGCAGCTTGTGGGGGCTGTCGAACACTGAAGCTTTCTTT
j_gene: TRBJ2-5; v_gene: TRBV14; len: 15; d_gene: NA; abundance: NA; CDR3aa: CASSQVIGGMETQYF; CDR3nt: TGTGCCAGCAGCCAAGTAATAGGAGGGATGGAGACCCAGTACTTC
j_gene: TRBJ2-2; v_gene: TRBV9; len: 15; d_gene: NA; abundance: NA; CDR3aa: CASSVGGVATGELFF; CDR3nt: TGTGCCAGCAGCGTTGGCGGGGTAGCAACCGGGGAGCTGTTTTTT
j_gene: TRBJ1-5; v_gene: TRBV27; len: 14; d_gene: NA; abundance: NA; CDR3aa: CASSLGRLSQPQHF; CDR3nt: TGTGCCAGCAGTTTAGGCAGGCTCTCTCAGCCCCAGCATTTT
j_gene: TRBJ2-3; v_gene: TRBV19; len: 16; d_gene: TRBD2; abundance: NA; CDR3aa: CASSNVAGTISDTQYF; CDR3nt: TGTGCCAGTAGCAACGTAGCGGGGACTATCTCCGATACGCAGTATTTT
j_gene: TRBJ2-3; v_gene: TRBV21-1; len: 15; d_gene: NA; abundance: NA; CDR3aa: CASTPRGDPTDTQYF; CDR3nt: TGTGCCAGCACGCCCCGCGGGGACCCAACAGATACGCAGTATTTT
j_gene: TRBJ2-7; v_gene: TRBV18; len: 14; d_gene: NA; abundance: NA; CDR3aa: CASSLRRSTYEQYF; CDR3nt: TGTGCCAGCTCACTCCGACGGAGTACCTACGAGCAGTACTTC
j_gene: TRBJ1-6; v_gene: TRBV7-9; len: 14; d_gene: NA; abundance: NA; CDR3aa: CASSPSGRDSPLHF; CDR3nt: TGTGCCAGCAGCCCATCAGGGCGTGATTCACCCCTCCACTTT
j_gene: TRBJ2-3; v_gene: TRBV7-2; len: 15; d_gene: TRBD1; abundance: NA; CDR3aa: CASSHRGLLTDTQYF; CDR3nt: TGTGCCAGCAGCCACAGGGGGCTGTTGACAGATACGCAGTATTTT
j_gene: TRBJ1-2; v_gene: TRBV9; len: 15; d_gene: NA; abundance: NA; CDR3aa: CASSGRGTALYGYTF; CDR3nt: TGTGCCAGCAGCGGCCGGGGGACGGCGCTCTATGGCTACACCTTC
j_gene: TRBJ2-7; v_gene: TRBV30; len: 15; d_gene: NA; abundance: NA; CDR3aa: CAWSWRDGPSGEQYF; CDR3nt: TGTGCCTGGAGTTGGCGGGACGGACCGTCGGGGGAGCAGTACTTC
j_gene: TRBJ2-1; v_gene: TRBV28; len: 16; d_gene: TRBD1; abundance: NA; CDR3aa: CASRGTGLSSYNEQFF; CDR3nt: TGTGCCAGCAGGGGGACAGGGCTGAGCTCCTACAATGAGCAGTTCTTC
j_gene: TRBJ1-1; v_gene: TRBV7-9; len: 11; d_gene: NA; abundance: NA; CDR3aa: CSSSLLTEAFF; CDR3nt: TGTTCCAGCAGCTTACTAACTGAAGCTTTCTTT
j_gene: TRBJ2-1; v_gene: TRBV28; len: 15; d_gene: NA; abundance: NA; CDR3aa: CASSPPVSSYNEQFF; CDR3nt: TGTGCCAGCAGTCCCCCGGTAAGCTCCTACAATGAGCAGTTCTTC
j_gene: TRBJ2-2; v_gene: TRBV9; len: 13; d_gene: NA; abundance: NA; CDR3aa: CASSSDSTGELFF; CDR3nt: TGTGCCAGCAGCTCAGACAGCACCGGGGAGCTGTTTTTT
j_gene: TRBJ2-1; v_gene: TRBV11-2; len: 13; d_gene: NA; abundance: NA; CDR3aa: CASSSDFTNEQFF; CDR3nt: TGTGCCAGCAGCTCGGACTTCACCAATGAGCAGTTCTTC
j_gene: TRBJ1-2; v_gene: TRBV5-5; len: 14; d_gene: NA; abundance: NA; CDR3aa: CASSPVGVGYGYTF; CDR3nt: TGTGCCAGCAGCCCGGTAGGGGTTGGCTATGGCTACACCTTC
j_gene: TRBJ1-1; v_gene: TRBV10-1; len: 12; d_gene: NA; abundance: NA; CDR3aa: CASRGAGSEAFF; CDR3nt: TGCGCCAGCAGGGGAGCGGGCTCTGAAGCTTTCTTT
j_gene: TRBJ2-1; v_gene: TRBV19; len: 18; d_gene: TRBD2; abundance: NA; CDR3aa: CASSIPRASGRARNEQFF; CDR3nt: TGTGCCAGTAGTATCCCTAGGGCTAGCGGGAGGGCCCGGAATGAGCAGTTCTTC
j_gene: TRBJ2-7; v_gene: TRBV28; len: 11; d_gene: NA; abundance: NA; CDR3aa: CASTGAYEQYF; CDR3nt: TGTGCCAGCACCGGGGCCTACGAGCAGTACTTC
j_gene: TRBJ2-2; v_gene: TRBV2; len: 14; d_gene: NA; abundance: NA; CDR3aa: CASSASTVAGELFF; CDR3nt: TGTGCCAGCAGCGCATCGACAGTTGCCGGGGAGCTGTTTTTT
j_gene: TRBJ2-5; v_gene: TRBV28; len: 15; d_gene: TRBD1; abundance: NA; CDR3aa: CASRDRVTRQETQYF; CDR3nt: TGTGCCAGCCGGGACAGGGTTACTAGGCAAGAGACCCAGTACTTC
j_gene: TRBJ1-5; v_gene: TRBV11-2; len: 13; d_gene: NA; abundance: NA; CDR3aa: CASSLDRDQPQHF; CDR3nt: TGTGCCAGCAGCTTAGACAGGGATCAGCCCCAGCATTTT
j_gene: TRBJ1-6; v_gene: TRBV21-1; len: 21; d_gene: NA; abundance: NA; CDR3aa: CASRLTRPKPGVPGYNSPLHF; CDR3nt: TGTGCCAGCAGACTAACGCGCCCCAAGCCAGGGGTACCTGGCTATAATTCACCCCTCCACTTT
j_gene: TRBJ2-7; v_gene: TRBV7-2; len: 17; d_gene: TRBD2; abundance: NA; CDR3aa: CASSARLAGGPNYEQYF; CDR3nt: TGTGCCAGCAGCGCCAGACTAGCGGGAGGGCCTAATTACGAGCAGTACTTC
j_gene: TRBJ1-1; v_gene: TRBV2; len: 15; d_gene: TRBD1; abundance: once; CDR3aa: CASSEGGQSNTEAFF; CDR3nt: TGTGCCAGCAGTGAGGGGGGACAGTCCAACACTGAAGCTTTCTTT
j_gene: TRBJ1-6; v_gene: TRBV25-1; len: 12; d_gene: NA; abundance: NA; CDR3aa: CASSPLNSPLHF; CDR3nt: TGTGCCAGCAGCCCCCTAAATTCACCCCTCCACTTT
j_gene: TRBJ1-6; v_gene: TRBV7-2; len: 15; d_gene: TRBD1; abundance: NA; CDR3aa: CASSTGQGLNSPLHF; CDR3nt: TGTGCCAGCAGCACCGGACAGGGACTGAATTCACCCCTCCACTTT
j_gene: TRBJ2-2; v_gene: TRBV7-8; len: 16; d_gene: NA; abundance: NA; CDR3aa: CASSQGRTRVTGELFF; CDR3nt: TGTGCCAGCAGCCAAGGCCGGACGAGGGTCACCGGGGAGCTGTTTTTT
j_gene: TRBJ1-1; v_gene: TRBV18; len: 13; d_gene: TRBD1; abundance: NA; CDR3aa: CASGVDRETEAFF; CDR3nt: TGTGCCAGCGGGGTGGACAGGGAAACTGAAGCTTTCTTT
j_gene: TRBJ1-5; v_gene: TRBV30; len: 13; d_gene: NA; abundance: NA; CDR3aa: CAWNEASNQPQHF; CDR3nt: TGTGCCTGGAACGAGGCTAGCAATCAGCCCCAGCATTTT
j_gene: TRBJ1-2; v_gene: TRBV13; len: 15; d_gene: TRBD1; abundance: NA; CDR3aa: CASSLVGTGDYGYTF; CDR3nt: TGTGCCAGCAGCTTAGTGGGGACAGGGGATTATGGCTACACCTTC
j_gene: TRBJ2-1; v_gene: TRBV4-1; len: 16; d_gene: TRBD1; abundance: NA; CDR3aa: CASSQVQGARGNEQFF; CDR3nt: TGCGCCAGCAGCCAGGTACAGGGGGCGCGAGGCAATGAGCAGTTCTTC
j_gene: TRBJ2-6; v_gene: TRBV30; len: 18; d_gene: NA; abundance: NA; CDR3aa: CAWSSPPGQGYGANVLTF; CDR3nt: TGTGCCTGGAGCTCCCCGCCCGGGCAGGGTTATGGGGCCAACGTCCTGACTTTC
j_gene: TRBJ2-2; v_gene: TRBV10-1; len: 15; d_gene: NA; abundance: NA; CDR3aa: CASSPASGNTGELFF; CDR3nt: TGCGCCAGCAGCCCCGCGAGCGGGAACACCGGGGAGCTGTTTTTT
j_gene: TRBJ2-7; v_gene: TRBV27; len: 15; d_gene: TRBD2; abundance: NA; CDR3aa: CASRSKLAGGIEQYF; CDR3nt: TGTGCCAGCAGGTCTAAACTAGCGGGAGGGATCGAGCAGTACTTC
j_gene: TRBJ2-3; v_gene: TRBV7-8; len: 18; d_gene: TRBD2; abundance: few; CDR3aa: CASSLGLAGGRSTDTQYF; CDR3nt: TGTGCCAGCAGCTTAGGTTTAGCGGGAGGGCGAAGCACAGATACGCAGTATTTT
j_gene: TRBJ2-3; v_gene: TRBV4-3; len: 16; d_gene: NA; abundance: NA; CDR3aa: CASSHVNGGRPGEQYF; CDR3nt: TGCGCCAGCAGCCACGTCAATGGGGGCCGACCTGGAGAGCAGTATTTT
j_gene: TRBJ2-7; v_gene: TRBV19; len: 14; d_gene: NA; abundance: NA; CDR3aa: CASRRAGVNHEQYF; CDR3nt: TGTGCCAGTAGAAGGGCAGGGGTTAACCACGAGCAGTACTTC